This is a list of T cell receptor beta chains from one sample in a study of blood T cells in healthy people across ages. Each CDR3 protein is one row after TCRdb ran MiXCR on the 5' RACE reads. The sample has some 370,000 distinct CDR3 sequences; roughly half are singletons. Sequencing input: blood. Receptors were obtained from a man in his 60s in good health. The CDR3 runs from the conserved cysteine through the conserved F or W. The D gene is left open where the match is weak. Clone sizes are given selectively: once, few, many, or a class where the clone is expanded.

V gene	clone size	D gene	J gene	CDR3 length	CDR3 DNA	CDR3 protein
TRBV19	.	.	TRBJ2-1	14	TGTGCCAGTAGCTCCTCTCCCCAAGCTGTTGAGCAGTTCTTC	CASSSSPQAVEQFF
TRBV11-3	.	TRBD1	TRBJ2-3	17	TGTGCCAGCAGCTTAGGAACCGGGACAGGGTTGGGAGATACGCAGTATTTT	CASSLGTGTGLGDTQYF
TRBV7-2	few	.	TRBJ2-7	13	TGTGCCAGCACCTCAGACGCGGCGTACGAGCAGTACTTC	CASTSDAAYEQYF
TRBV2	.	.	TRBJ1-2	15	TGTGCCAGCTTTCCCCGGGAGCAATATAAGTCGGGCTACACCTTC	CASFPREQYKSGYTF
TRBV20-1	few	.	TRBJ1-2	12	TGCAGTGCTAGTGGGACATCCTATGGCTACACCTTC	CSASGTSYGYTF
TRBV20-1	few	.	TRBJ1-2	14	TGCAGTGCACCAGCCCGCCGGACAGAAGATGGCTACACCTTC	CSAPARRTEDGYTF
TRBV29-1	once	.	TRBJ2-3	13	TGCTCGTTGACGGGGGGCCGCACAGATACGCAGTATTTT	CSLTGGRTDTQYF
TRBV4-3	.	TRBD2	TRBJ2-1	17	TGCGCCAGCAGCCAAGGAAGGGGGACTAGCGGATACAATGAGCAGTTCTTC	CASSQGRGTSGYNEQFF
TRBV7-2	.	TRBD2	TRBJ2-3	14	TGTGCCAGCAGCGGGAGGGACGGGGCAGATACGCAGTATTTT	CASSGRDGADTQYF
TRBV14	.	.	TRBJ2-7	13	TGTGCCAGCAGCAGTACTCGGAGTGCCGAGCAGTACTTC	CASSSTRSAEQYF
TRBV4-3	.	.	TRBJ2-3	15	TGCGCCAGCAGCCAAGCGGGGACTGCCTTTGATACGCAGTATTTT	CASSQAGTAFDTQYF
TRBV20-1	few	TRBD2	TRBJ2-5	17	TGCAGTGCTCACCCGGGAGTAGCGGGGCCCGGGGGGGAGACCCAGTACTTC	CSAHPGVAGPGGETQYF
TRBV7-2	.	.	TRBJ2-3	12	TGTGCCAGCAGCTCGTGGTTGGATACGCAGTATTTT	CASSSWLDTQYF
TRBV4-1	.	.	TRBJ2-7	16	TGCGCCAGCAGCCCCCCACAGGGATCCTCCTCCTGCGAGCAGTACTTC	CASSPPQGSSSCEQYF
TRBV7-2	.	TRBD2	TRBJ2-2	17	TGTGCCAGCAGCTTAGAAGGCGGGAGGGAGGGGATCGGGGAGCTGTTTTTT	CASSLEGGREGIGELFF
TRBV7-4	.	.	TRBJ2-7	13	TGTGCCAGCAGCTTTCGGGCCTCCTACGAGCAGTACTTC	CASSFRASYEQYF
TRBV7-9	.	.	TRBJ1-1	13	TGTGCCAGCAGCTTAGGGGTGTTCACTGAAGCTTTCTTT	CASSLGVFTEAFF
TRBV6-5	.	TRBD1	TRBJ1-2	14	TGTGCCAGCAGTTACTCGGCAGGGGGCTATGGCTACACCTTC	CASSYSAGGYGYTF